The rows below give T cell receptor beta chains drawn from one sample of a study of T cells in Graves' hyperthyroidism and ophthalmopathy. TCRdb passed the multiplex PCR reads through MiXCR, listing each CDR3 protein once. The data contain roughly 500,000 distinct CDR3 sequences, 40% to 55% of them seen just once; the ten biggest clones take up about two fifths. Material for sequencing was peripheral blood or thyroid tissue (not recorded which). Source of these receptors: an adult woman with Graves' disease, either hyperthyroidism or ophthalmopathy (not recorded which). CDR3s include the opening cysteine and the closing phenylalanine or tryptophan.

V	J	CDR3
TRBV10-3	TRBJ1-6	CAISDRGGSPLHF
TRBV20-1	TRBJ2-5	CSARQGDRETQYF
TRBV10-3	TRBJ2-7	CAIRGLAGIEQYF
TRBV20-1	TRBJ2-7	CSARPRLVIYEQYF
TRBV7-9	TRBJ1-2	CASSARTETYGYTF
TRBV6-1	TRBJ2-2	CASSEAGVRNTGELFF
TRBV2	TRBJ2-5	CASSEVLAEETQYF
TRBV7-9	TRBJ2-7	CASSLSAIGQSYEQYF
TRBV7-2	TRBJ1-2	CASSLATGADGYTF
TRBV7-9	TRBJ2-7	CASSRPSSYEQYF
TRBV4-1	TRBJ2-7	CASSQLVGYSYEQYF
TRBV29-1	TRBJ2-2	CSARGTTDTGELFF
TRBV20-1	TRBJ2-5	CSASSGTSGSQETQYF
TRBV6-2/TRBV6-3	TRBJ2-5	CASSTRSGTQYF
TRBV15	TRBJ1-5	CATSPGARQPQHF
TRBV7-9	TRBJ2-7	CASSPLGEYEQYF
TRBV19	TRBJ1-1	CASNLYGQVREAFF
TRBV29-1	TRBJ2-7	CSVVAGASYEQYF
TRBV20-1	TRBJ1-5	CSAPTTLNQPQHF
TRBV7-2	TRBJ2-5	CASSGIGETQYF
TRBV14	TRBJ2-2	CASSQSGEGTGELFF
TRBV20-1	TRBJ1-6	CSAHSSWVYNSPLHF
TRBV19	TRBJ2-6	CASTAPGLRQGGSGANVLTF
TRBV27	TRBJ2-2	CASTEDRNTGELFF
TRBV2	TRBJ2-6	CASSLWEWTGANVLTF
TRBV24-1	TRBJ1-1	CATSDWDTEEAFF
TRBV29-1	TRBJ2-6	CSVDRTGANVLTF
TRBV7-6	TRBJ2-7	CASSLGGLAGHEQYF
TRBV10-1	TRBJ2-5	CASSESGRTETQYF
TRBV7-8	TRBJ1-6	CASSLVGEGTSPLHF
TRBV4-1	TRBJ2-7	CASSQRIASYEQYF
TRBV25-1	TRBJ2-7	CASSEERERGSGSSYEQYF
TRBV29-1	TRBJ1-4	CSVEIRGSEKLFF
TRBV2	TRBJ2-5	CASKTGRQETQYF
TRBV29-1	TRBJ2-7	CSVWGEGRNEQYF
TRBV10-3	TRBJ1-2	CAISVNRVSYGYTF
TRBV5-1	TRBJ1-4	CASSLDTSATNEKLFF
TRBV5-1	TRBJ2-7	CASSQDGRGRIYGQYF
TRBV11-1	TRBJ1-4	CASSLAVAEKLFF
TRBV19	TRBJ1-5	CASRTGQGARKPQHF
TRBV7-8	TRBJ2-7	CASSLDRLAGKTYEQYF
TRBV7-2	TRBJ2-6	CASTPMEGANVLTF
TRBV5-1	TRBJ2-2	CASSFSGSNTGELFF
TRBV7-8	TRBJ1-1	CASSLSGEEAFF
TRBV9	TRBJ2-7	CASVGAAADEQYF
TRBV7-3	TRBJ2-1	CASSLGGDEQFF
TRBV9	TRBJ1-2	CASTPMTFNYGYTF
TRBV2	TRBJ1-2	CASSVRGADYGYTF
TRBV10-3	TRBJ1-1	CAMRGGSLNTEAFF
TRBV29-1	TRBJ1-6	CSVSGEYNSPLHF
TRBV28	TRBJ2-2	CASRLGQGELFF
TRBV5-5	TRBJ2-7	CVSSFSTGREQYF
TRBV10-3	TRBJ2-7	CAISGDRGGEQYF